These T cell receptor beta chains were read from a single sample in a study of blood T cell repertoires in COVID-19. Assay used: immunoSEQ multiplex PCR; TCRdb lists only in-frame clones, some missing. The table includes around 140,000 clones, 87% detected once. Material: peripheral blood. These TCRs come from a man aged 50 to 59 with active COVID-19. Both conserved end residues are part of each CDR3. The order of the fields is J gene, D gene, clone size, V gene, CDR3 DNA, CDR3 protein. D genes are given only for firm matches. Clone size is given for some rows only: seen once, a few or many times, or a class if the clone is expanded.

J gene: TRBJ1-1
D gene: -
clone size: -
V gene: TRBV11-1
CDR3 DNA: TGTGCCAGCAGCTTAGGCGATGCGCGGGGCACTGAAGCTTTCTTT
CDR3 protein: CASSLGDARGTEAFF

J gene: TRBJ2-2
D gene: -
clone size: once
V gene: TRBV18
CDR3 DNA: TGTGCCAGCTCACCACCGAACTTAGAGCTGTTTTTT
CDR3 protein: CASSPPNLELFF

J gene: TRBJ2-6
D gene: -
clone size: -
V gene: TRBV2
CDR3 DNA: TGTGCCAGCAGTGACAGGGGTTATAGGGTCAACGTCCTGACTTTC
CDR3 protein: CASSDRGYRVNVLTF

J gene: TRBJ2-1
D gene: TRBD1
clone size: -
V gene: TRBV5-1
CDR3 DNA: TGCGCCAGCAGCCGCGGACAGGGTTCCTACAATGAGCAGTTCTTC
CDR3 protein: CASSRGQGSYNEQFF

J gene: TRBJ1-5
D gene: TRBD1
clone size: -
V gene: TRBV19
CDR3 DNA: TGTGCCAGTAGTCCAGGACAGGGGGCGATGGTACGTCCCCAGCATTTT
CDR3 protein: CASSPGQGAMVRPQHF

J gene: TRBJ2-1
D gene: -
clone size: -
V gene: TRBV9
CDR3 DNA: TGTGCCAGCAGCGTTTTCGCGGGGTCCTACAATGAGCAGTTCTTC
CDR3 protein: CASSVFAGSYNEQFF

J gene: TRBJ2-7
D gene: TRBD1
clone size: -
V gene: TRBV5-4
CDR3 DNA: TGTGCCAGCAGCTTAGGGCAGGGGGTCTACGAGCAGTACTTC
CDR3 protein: CASSLGQGVYEQYF

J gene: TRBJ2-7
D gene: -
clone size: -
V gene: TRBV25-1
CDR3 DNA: TGTGCCAGCAGATTAGGGGGGGCTTACGAGCAGTACTTC
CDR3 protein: CASRLGGAYEQYF

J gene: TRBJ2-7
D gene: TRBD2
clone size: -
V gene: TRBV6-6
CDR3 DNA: TGTGCCAGCAGTTACCAGCGGGGTGGGTCCTACGAGCAGTACTTC
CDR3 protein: CASSYQRGGSYEQYF

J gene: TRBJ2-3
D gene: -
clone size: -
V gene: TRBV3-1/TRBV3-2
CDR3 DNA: TGTGCCAGCAGCCAAGGGCGGGGCACAGATACGCAGTATTTT
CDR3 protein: CASSQGRGTDTQYF

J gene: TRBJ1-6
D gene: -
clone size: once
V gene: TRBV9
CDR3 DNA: TGTGCCAGCAGCGTAGGAACAGGGAAATCACCCCTCCACTTT
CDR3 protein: CASSVGTGKSPLHF

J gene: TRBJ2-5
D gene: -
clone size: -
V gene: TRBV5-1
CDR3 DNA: TGCGCCAGCAGCGACGCGGACTCCCGTGGGGAGACCCAGTACTTC
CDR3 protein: CASSDADSRGETQYF

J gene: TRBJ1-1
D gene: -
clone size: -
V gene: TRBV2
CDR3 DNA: TGTGCCAGCAAGGGGATGAACACTGAAGCTTTCTTT
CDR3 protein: CASKGMNTEAFF

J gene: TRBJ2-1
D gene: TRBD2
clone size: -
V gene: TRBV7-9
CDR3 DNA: TGTGCCAGCAGCTTAGGTAGCGGGGGGGCCAGGGAGCAGTTCTTC
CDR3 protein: CASSLGSGGAREQFF

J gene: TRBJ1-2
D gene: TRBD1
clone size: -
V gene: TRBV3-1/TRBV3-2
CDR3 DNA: TGTGCCAGCAGCCAAGGGGGATGGACAGGGATTTATGGCTACACCTTC
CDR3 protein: CASSQGGWTGIYGYTF

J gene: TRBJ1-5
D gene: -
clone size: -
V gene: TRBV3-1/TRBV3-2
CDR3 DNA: TGTGCCAGCAGCCAAGATTCGACTGCCCAGCCCCAGCATTTT
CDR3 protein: CASSQDSTAQPQHF

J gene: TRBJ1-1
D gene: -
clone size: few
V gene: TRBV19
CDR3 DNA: TGTGCCAGTAGTATAGTTTGGCGGGGGACGAACACTGAAGCTTTCTTT
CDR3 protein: CASSIVWRGTNTEAFF

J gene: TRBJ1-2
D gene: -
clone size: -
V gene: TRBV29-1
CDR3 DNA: TGCAGCACTACGACGGGAAGTAACTATGGCTACACCTTC
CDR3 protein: CSTTTGSNYGYTF

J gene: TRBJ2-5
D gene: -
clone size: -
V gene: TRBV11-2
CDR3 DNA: TGTGCCAGCAGCCTAAATAGCAGGGGAGGGGAGACCCAGTACTTC
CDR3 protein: CASSLNSRGGETQYF

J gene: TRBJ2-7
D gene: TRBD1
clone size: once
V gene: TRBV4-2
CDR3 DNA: TGTGCCAGCAGCCAGCGGGACAGGAACTACGAGCAGTACTTC
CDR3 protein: CASSQRDRNYEQYF

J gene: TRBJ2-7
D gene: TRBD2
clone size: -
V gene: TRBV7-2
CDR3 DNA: TGTGCCAGCAGCCGCACTAGCGGGAGAGAGCACGAGCAGTACTTC
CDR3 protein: CASSRTSGREHEQYF

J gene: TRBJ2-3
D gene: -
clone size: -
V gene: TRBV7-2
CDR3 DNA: TGTGCCAGCAGCCCCCCAGGGTCGAATACGCAGTATTTT
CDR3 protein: CASSPPGSNTQYF

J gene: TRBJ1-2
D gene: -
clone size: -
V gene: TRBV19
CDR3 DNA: TGTGCCAGTAGTATTCACGGGACATATGCGTCCGGCTACACCTTC
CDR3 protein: CASSIHGTYASGYTF

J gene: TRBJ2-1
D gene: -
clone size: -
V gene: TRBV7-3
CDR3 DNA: TGTGCCAGCAGCCTGGGCCGCCCTACAGATGAGCAGTTCTTC
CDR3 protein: CASSLGRPTDEQFF

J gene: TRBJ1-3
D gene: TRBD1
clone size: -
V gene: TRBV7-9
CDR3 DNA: TGTGCCAGCAGCACTGGACAGGCCTCTGGAAACACCATATATTTT
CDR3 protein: CASSTGQASGNTIYF

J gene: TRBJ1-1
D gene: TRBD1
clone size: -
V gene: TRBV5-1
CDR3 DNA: TGCGCCAGCAGACAGGGGGCAACTGAAGCTTTCTTT
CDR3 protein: CASRQGATEAFF

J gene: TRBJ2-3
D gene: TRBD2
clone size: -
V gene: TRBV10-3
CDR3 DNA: TGTGCCATCAGTGAGTCAGAGCGGGGGGGAATGACAGATACGCAGTATTTT
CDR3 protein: CAISESERGGMTDTQYF

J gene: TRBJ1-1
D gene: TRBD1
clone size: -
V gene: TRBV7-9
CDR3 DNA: TGTGCCAGCAGCCCTAAAGCTACAGGGGACACTGAAGCTTTCTTT
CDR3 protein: CASSPKATGDTEAFF

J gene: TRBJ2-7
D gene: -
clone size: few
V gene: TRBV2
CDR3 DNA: TGTGCCAGCAGTGAACATCAGGGCTACGAGCAGTACTTC
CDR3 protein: CASSEHQGYEQYF

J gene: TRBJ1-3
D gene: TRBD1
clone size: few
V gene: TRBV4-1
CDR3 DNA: TGCGCCAGCAGCCACGCCGGGACAGGGACGCGCGGAAACACCATATATTTT
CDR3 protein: CASSHAGTGTRGNTIYF

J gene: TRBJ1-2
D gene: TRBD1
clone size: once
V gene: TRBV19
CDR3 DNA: TGTGCCAGTAGTATAGGAGATTTGGGACAGGCCTATGGCTACACCTTC
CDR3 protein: CASSIGDLGQAYGYTF

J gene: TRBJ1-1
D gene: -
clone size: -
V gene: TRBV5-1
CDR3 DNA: TGCGCCAGCAGCCCACGGGAGCGGACCACTGAAGCTTTCTTT
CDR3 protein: CASSPRERTTEAFF

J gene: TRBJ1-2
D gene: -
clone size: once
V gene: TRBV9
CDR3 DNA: TGTGCCAGCAGCGTAGACCCCATCGGTGGCTACACCTTC
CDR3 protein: CASSVDPIGGYTF

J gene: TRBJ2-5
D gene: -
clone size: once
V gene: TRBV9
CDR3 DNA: TGTGCCAGCAGCACCCGCGGGTTACAAGAGACCCAGTACTTC
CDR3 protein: CASSTRGLQETQYF

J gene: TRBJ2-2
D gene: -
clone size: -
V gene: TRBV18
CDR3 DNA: TGTGCCAGCTCACTACCCCTTGCGACCGGGGAGCTGTTTTTT
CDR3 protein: CASSLPLATGELFF

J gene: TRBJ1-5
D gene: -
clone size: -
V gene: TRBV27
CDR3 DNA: TGTGCCAGCAGACGGGCCGGGGGCAATCAGCCCCAGCATTTT
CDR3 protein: CASRRAGGNQPQHF

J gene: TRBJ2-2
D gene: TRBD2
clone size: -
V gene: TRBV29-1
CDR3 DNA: TGCAGCGTCGGACTAGCGGTTTCCGGGGAGCTGTTTTTT
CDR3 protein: CSVGLAVSGELFF